This T cell receptor beta chain was obtained from a study of cytomegalovirus exposure and HLA in healthy donors. Study-wide background: An early release of data contained about 85 million unique TCRs, which came from HLA-typed donors. General observations from the study: In vitro experiments confirmed that three CMV-associated chains were specific for CMV antigens. The study recorded 160 or so TCR beta chains that were cytomegalovirus-associated.

Researchers ran the PCR with 60 Vbeta and 13 Jbeta primers. Assay: immunoSEQ multiplex PCR; the TCRdb copy retains only in-frame clones and omits some. The repertoire holds 160,000 or so clones, 70% to 90% seen once, with around 0.93% in the top ten. Trimming removed 3 bases from V and 0 bases from J, with 15 bases in between. CDR1 is MNHEY and CDR2 is SMNVEV in the germline V gene (reference sequence). This CDR3 is built from 16 residues. Notes on this clone: The antigen is unknown.

V is TRBV27 and J is TRBJ2-7; tentatively, D is TRBD2 (5 bases). The receptor was derived from a woman in her twenties or thirties in good health and CMV-seronegative. The source material was PBMCs. The CDR3 sequence: CASSFSITGSSYEQYF. DNA of the CDR3: TGTGCCAGCAGTTTTTCTATTACGGGGAGCTCCTACGAGCAGTACTTC.